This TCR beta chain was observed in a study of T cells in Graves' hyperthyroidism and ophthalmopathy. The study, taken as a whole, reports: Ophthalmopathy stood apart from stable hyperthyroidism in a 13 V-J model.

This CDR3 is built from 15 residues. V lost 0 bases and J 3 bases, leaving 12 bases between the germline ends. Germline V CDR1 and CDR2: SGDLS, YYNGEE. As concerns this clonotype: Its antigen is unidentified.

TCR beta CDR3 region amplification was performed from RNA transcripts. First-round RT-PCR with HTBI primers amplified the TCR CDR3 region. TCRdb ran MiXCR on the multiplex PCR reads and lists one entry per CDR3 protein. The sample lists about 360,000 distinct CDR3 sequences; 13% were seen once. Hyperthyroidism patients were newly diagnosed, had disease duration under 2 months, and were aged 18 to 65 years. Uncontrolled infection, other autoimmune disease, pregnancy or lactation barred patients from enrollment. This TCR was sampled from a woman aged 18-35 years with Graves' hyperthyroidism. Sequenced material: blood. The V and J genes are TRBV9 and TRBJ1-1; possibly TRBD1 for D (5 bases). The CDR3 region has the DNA TGTGCCAGCAGCGTAGATTCAGGGTTTTACACTGAAGCTTTCTTT. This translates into CASSVDSGFYTEAFF. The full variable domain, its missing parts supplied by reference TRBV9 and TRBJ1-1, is DSGVTQTPKHLITATGQRVTLRCSPRSGDLSVYWYQQSLDQGLQFLIQYYNGEERAKGNILERFSAQQFPDLHSELNLSSLELGDSALYFCASSVDSGFYTEAFFGQGTRLTVV.